The 26 T cell receptor beta chains below come from one sample, sequenced in a study of blood T cell repertoires in COVID-19. Measured with immunoSEQ multiplex PCR; TCRdb has only the in-frame clones, and not every one. Seen here are 400,000 to 450,000 clones, 80% to 90% observed once, and the top ten hold 0.8% to 1%. Sequencing used peripheral blood. Receptors were obtained from a man between 18 and 29 years old with COVID-19, enrolled during active disease.

In regard to this clone: At the DNA level, this CDR3 is encoded by other sequences in the same sample as well. The chain uses TRBV6-5 and TRBJ1-5, with TRBD1 matching over 8 bases. Per germline, CDR1 MNHEY and CDR2 SVGAGI. The V and J ends lost 2 bases and 10 bases, in that order; junction bases with no gene match: 7. This CDR3 spans 14 amino acids. CDR3 loop: CASSYTGQGAPQHF. CDR3 sequence (DNA): TGTGCCAGCAGTTACACGGGGCAGGGGGCCCCCCAGCATTTT.

The table lists this clone with many counts. The chain links TRBV7-6 to TRBJ1-2; D possibly corresponds to TRBD1 (6 bases). The CDR3 length is 13 residues. Germline lookup yields CDR1 SGHVS and CDR2 FNYEAQ. The V gene lost 5 bases and the J gene lost 8 bases, with 15 bases spanning the gap. In nucleotides, the CDR3 is TGTGCCAGCAGCCATGAAAGGGGGAGCGGCTACACCTTC. Translating gives CASSHERGSGYTF.

This chain's CDR3 is CASGQSNEKLFF. The CDR3 nucleotides read TGTGCCAGCGGACAGAGTAATGAAAAACTGTTTTTT. The V call is TRBV30, the J call TRBJ1-4, with TRBD1 as a possible D gene (6 bases). Germline assignment: CDR1 GTSNPN and CDR2 SVGIG (reference sequence). V was shortened by 8 bases and J by 4 bases, with 11 bases between the two germline ends. The CDR3 loop spans 12 amino acids. Filled out from reference TRBV30 and TRBJ1-4, the complete variable domain reads SQTIHQWPATLVQPVGSPLSLECTVEGTSNPNLYWYRQAAGRGLQLLFYSVGIGQISSEVPQNLSASRPQDRQFILSSKKLLLSDSGFYLCASGQSNEKLFFGSGTQLSVL.

V and J are TRBV2 and TRBJ2-1; the D gene is possibly TRBD1 (5 bases). CDR1 and CDR2 from the germline V gene are SNHLY and FYNNEI. V shed 4 bases and J shed 1 base, with 14 bases lying between them. The CDR3 length is 16 residues. The CDR3 coding sequence is TGTGCCAGCAGTGGATCGGGCAGGGCTTCCTACAATGAGCAGTTCTTC. Its protein is CASSGSGRASYNEQFF. The entire variable domain, with the rest obtained from reference TRBV2 and TRBJ2-1, is as follows: EPEVTQTPSHQVTQMGQEVILRCVPISNHLYFYWYRQILGQKVEFLVSFYNNEISEKSEIFDDQFSVERPDGSNFTLKIRSTKLEDSAMYFCASSGSGRASYNEQFFGPGTRLTVL.

This clone has a handful of counts. The rearrangement links TRBV5-4 to TRBJ1-4; 7 nucleotides match TRBD1. J gave up 7 bases and V 0 bases, and 3 bases lay outside the gene matches. CDR1 is SGHNT, CDR2 YYREEE, per germline (reference sequence). CDR3 length: 14 amino acids. CDR3 sequence (DNA): TGTGCCAGCAGCTTGGGACAGGGCTTTGAAAAACTGTTTTTT. This encodes CASSLGQGFEKLFF. The complete variable domain, with remaining parts taken from reference TRBV5-4 and TRBJ1-4, reads ETGVTQSPTHLIKTRGQQVTLRCSSQSGHNTVSWYQQALGQGPQFIFQYYREEENGRGNFPPRFSGLQFPNYSSELNVNALELDDSALYLCASSLGQGFEKLFFGSGTQLSVL.

The rearrangement uses TRBV5-6 and TRBJ1-2; possibly TRBD1 for D (6 bases). Germline V lookup: CDR1 SGHDT, CDR2 YYEEEE. V lost 7 bases to trimming and J lost 8 bases, with 24 bases between them. This CDR3 contains 15 residues. CDR3 protein: CASDPNRAWRLGYTF. The DNA for the CDR3 is TGTGCCAGCGACCCCAACAGGGCCTGGAGATTGGGCTACACCTTC.

The genes are TRBV6-5 and TRBJ1-2, with TRBD1 as a possible D gene (6 bases). The CDR3 has 12 amino acids. From germline, CDR1 is MNHEY and CDR2 SVGAGI. The germline V and J ends were trimmed by 8 bases and 2 bases, with 9 bases remaining between them. Here the CDR3 reads CASLTGNYGYTF. CDR3 in DNA: TGTGCCAGCCTCACAGGGAACTATGGCTACACCTTC.

In nucleotides, the CDR3 is TGTGCCAGCAGCTTACAGGACTTGAACACTGAAGCTTTCTTT. Translated: CASSLQDLNTEAFF. The rearrangement links TRBV11-3 to TRBJ1-1, with D unclear. CDR3 length: 14 residues. Germline V gives CDR1 SGHNT, CDR2 YENEEA. V was clipped by 2 bases and J by 0 bases, with 7 bases between them.

The J gene is TRBJ2-5, the V gene TRBV3-1 (or the pseudogene TRBV3-2), with unresolved D. CDR1 is LGHDT, CDR2 YNNKEL, per germline (reference sequence). This CDR3 spans 14 amino acids. Trimming stripped 5 bases from V and 7 bases from J, with 17 bases between. CDR3 sequence (DNA): TGTGCCAGCAGCTATTGGCGGTCTAAAGGGACCCAGTACTTC. Its translation is CASSYWRSKGTQYF.

V is TRBV2 and J is TRBJ2-1; 9 bases align to TRBD2. In germline, CDR1 is SNHLY, CDR2 FYNNEI. V shed 6 bases and J 6 bases; nucleotides not matched to a gene: 6. This CDR3 has 14 residues. The CDR3 loop is CASRRGGSFNEQFF. The CDR3 DNA follows: TGTGCCAGCAGGCGGGGGGGCAGTTTCAATGAGCAGTTCTTC.

The chain combines TRBV27 with TRBJ2-2; D may be TRBD1 (6 bases). V lost 1 base, J lost 4 bases, and 10 bases lay in between. CDR3 size: 15 residues. Germline V gene lookup returns CDR1 MNHEY and CDR2 SMNVEV (reference sequence). The CDR3 here is CASSLLQGSTGELFF. As DNA, the CDR3 is TGTGCCAGCAGTTTATTACAGGGATCCACCGGGGAGCTGTTTTTT.

The chain has TRBV14 and TRBJ1-1; D ambiguous. CDR3 length: 13 residues. V was trimmed by 4 bases and J by 3 bases, leaving 9 bases between them. CDR1 and CDR2 from the germline V gene are SGHDN and FVKESK. The CDR3 nucleotides read TGTGCCAGCAGCCTAACAAGTTACACTGAAGCTTTCTTT. Protein sequence: CASSLTSYTEAFF.

V gene TRBV15 combines with J gene TRBJ2-7; TRBD2 might be the D (5 bases). The V gene lost 0 bases and the J gene lost 2 bases, with 11 bases spanning the gap. The CDR3 loop spans 15 amino acids. Germline V gene lookup returns CDR1 LNHNV and CDR2 YYDKDF (reference sequence). CDR3 protein: CATSRDHRETYEQYF. The CDR3 nucleotides read TGTGCCACCAGCAGAGATCATCGGGAAACCTACGAGCAGTACTTC.

This clone has a single count. CDR3 protein: CSVGPGQVTEAFF. The CDR3 DNA sequence: TGCAGCGTTGGGCCAGGGCAGGTCACTGAAGCTTTCTTT. The chain recombines TRBV29-1 with TRBJ1-1; D may be TRBD1 (5 bases). Trimming took 4 bases from V and 4 from J, leaving 13 bases between them. The CDR3 covers 13 residues. Germline V gene lookup returns CDR1 SQVTM and CDR2 ANQGSEA. Supplemented by reference TRBV29-1 and TRBJ1-1, the full variable domain reads SAVISQKPSRDICQRGTSLTIQCQVDSQVTMMFWYRQQPGQSLTLIATANQGSEATYESGFVIDKFPISRPNLTFSTLTVSNMSPEDSSIYLCSVGPGQVTEAFFGQGTRLTVV.

The chain recombines TRBV5-1 with TRBJ1-1; the D is unclear. This CDR3 has 13 amino acids. Per germline, CDR1 SGHRS and CDR2 YFSETQ. The V end was cut by 3 bases, the J end by 11 bases, with 17 bases between. The CDR3 DNA sequence: TGCGCCAGCAGCTACCTAGGAGGAGGGCGGGCTTTCTTT. Its translation: CASSYLGGGRAFF.

This rearrangement joins TRBV9 to TRBJ2-1, with 10 bases fitting TRBD2. V lost 7 bases and J lost 7; bases outside the gene matches: 11. Germline CDR1 reads SGDLS; CDR2 reads YYNGEE. The CDR3 is 15 amino acids. The CDR3 protein is CASGMASGSNNEQFF. The CDR3 nucleotides are TGTGCCAGCGGAATGGCTAGCGGGAGTAATAATGAGCAGTTCTTC.

V usage is TRBV3-1 (or the pseudogene TRBV3-2) and J usage is TRBJ2-5; maybe TRBD2 (5 bases). Trimming pared 4 bases from V and 4 bases from J, leaving 16 bases between. Per the germline V gene, CDR1 is LGHDT and CDR2 is YNNKEL (reference sequence). The CDR3 is made up of 15 amino acids. This CDR3 is CASSPFTGKAETQYF. The CDR3 DNA sequence: TGTGCCAGCAGCCCCTTTACGGGGAAAGCAGAGACCCAGTACTTC.

The chain joins TRBV5-4 to TRBJ1-3; TRBD1 matches 9 bases. The germline gives CDR1 SGHNT, CDR2 YYREEE (reference sequence). V shed 3 bases and J 0 bases; nucleotides not matched to a gene: 1. The CDR3 sequence is 15 residues long. Written as DNA, the CDR3 is TGTGCCAGCAGCTCGACAGGGGGCTCTGGAAACACCATATATTTT. This codes for CASSSTGGSGNTIYF.

Regarding this clone: Different DNA sequences within this sample yield the same CDR3. V gene TRBV11-2 combines with J gene TRBJ2-5, with D possibly being TRBD2 (7 bases). The CDR3 runs to 14 residues. Trimming cost V 5 bases and J 4 bases, with 14 bases left between them. Germline CDR1 reads SGHAT; CDR2 reads FQNNGV. CDR3 sequence: CASSPRGGRETQYF. The CDR3 DNA reads TGTGCCAGCAGCCCCCGCGGGGGCCGAGAGACCCAGTACTTC. Variable domain in full (rest from reference TRBV11-2 and TRBJ2-5): EAGVAQSPRYKIIEKRQSVAFWCNPISGHATLYWYQQILGQGPKLLIQFQNNGVVDDSQLPKDRFSAERLKGVDSTLKIQPAKLEDSAVYLCASSPRGGRETQYFGPGTRLLVL.

The J gene is TRBJ2-3, the V gene TRBV7-9; D might be TRBD2 (6 bases). Germline V gene data show CDR1 as SEHNR and CDR2 as FQNEAQ (reference sequence). This CDR3 contains 15 residues. With 2 bases removed from V and 0 bases from J, the gap between germline ends came to 9 bases. The CDR3: CASSLRGVSTDTQYF. In DNA, the CDR3 is TGTGCCAGCAGCTTACGCGGGGTCAGCACAGATACGCAGTATTTT.

The chain couples TRBV4-2 to TRBJ2-2; 7 nucleotides match TRBD2. Germline-derived CDR1 and CDR2 are LGHNA and YNFKEQ. Germline trimming cut 2 bases from V and 4 bases from J; bases unmatched to any gene: 4. The CDR3 contains 15 residues. The CDR3 loop reads CASSQIAGGTGELFF. In DNA form, the CDR3 reads TGTGCCAGCAGCCAAATAGCGGGTGGCACCGGGGAGCTGTTTTTT.

The chain links TRBV28 to TRBJ2-3; 8 bases agree with TRBD2. The V and J ends lost 4 bases and 4 bases, in that order; junction bases with no gene match: 7. Germline V gene data show CDR1 as MDHEN and CDR2 as SYDVKM. The CDR3 extends over 15 amino acids. In DNA form, the CDR3 reads TGTGCCAGCAGTTCTCGGGAGGGCCGAGCAGATACGCAGTATTTT. Translating it yields CASSSREGRADTQYF. Based on the CDR3 plus reference TRBV28 and TRBJ2-3, the full variable domain is DVKVTQSSRYLVKRTGEKVFLECVQDMDHENMFWYRQDPGLGLRLIYFSYDVKMKEKGDIPEGYSVSREKKERFSLILESASTNQTSMYLCASSSREGRADTQYFGPGTRLTVL.

The rearrangement uses TRBV7-9 and TRBJ2-1, with D possibly being TRBD2 (6 bases). Trimming stripped 2 bases from V and 5 bases from J, with 7 bases between. The CDR3 contains 13 residues. The germline CDR1 and CDR2 sequences are SEHNR and FQNEAQ (reference sequence). CDR3 sequence reads: CASSLLANNEQFF. The CDR3 DNA sequence: TGTGCCAGCAGCTTACTAGCGAACAATGAGCAGTTCTTC.

The chain carries TRBV7-9 and TRBJ2-5, with 7 bases matching TRBD2. After removal of 3 bases from V and 1 base from J, the junction contained 11 bases not matched to a gene. The CDR3 sequence is 17 residues long. CDR1 is SEHNR, CDR2 FQNEAQ, per germline (reference sequence). The chain's CDR3 is CASSFPLTSLFQETQYF. CDR3 nucleotides: TGTGCCAGCAGCTTCCCCCTGACTAGCTTGTTCCAAGAGACCCAGTACTTC.

The chain employs TRBV6-5 and TRBJ2-7; 10 nucleotides match TRBD1. The V gene end was trimmed by 7 bases and the J gene end by 7 bases; junction bases not matched to a gene: 13. Per the germline V gene, CDR1 is MNHEY and CDR2 is SVGAGI. The CDR3 runs to 15 residues. The CDR3 loop reads CASTNRRQGAEEQYF. The CDR3 DNA follows: TGTGCCAGCACCAACCGTAGACAGGGGGCTGAGGAGCAGTACTTC.

The rearrangement uses TRBV27 and TRBJ2-7; D possibly corresponds to TRBD1 (6 bases). Trimming shortened V by 3 bases and J by 12 bases, and 18 bases separated the two germline ends. The CDR3 sequence is 13 residues long. CDR1 MNHEY and CDR2 SMNVEV come from the germline V gene (reference sequence). CDR3 coding DNA: TGTGCCAGCAGTTTTTCCCCCCGGGACATCTTGTACTTC. Its translation: CASSFSPRDILYF.